This TCR beta chain is from a study of blood T cell repertoires in COVID-19 (TCRdb year 2020). Describing the broader study: Samples covering the acute and convalescent phases of COVID-19 were provided by collaborators in the United States, Italy and Spain. The material from the prospective study consisted of cDNA or gDNA derived from T cells, B-cell-depleted T cells, or PBMCs. The dataset comprised deeply sampled blood TCRbeta repertoires from subjects exposed to, actively infected with, or recovered from COVID-19. The repertoires were released in a freely available public database intended as a resource for research on the immune response to SARS-CoV-2. The samples were drawn from the first 160 participants of the ongoing ImmuneRACE study and from under 1,500 subjects provided by 6 global collaborators. A de-identified subject ID, COVID-19 status, age in years and sex were almost always included in the sample metadata. Where HLA class I and class II types were available, the types were taken from metadata supplied by the sample provider, not from assay-based typing. The full study reports these points: Clinical and demographic metadata were provided uncurated, with the amount varying by source and participant.

Whole blood was collected in K2EDTA tubes by collaborating institutions according to the institutions' own protocols. For TCRbeta analysis, collaborators shipped samples in one of three forms: frozen whole blood, isolated PBMCs, or DNA extracted from either of those sample types. At the junction V is shortened by 5 bases and J by 3 bases; bases outside the gene matches: 8. Via the germline V gene (reference sequence), CDR1 is SEHNR and CDR2 FQNEAQ. The CDR3, cysteine through phenylalanine, is 15 amino acids long. CDR3 DNA is the only sequence kept; it has 45 bases, read in frame from the first base. The immunoSEQ Assay, a bias-controlled multiplex PCR, was used to amplify TCRbeta CDR3 regions from genomic DNA. In the paper's pipeline: The number of nucleated cells in each sample was estimated from the amplification of reference gene primers within the assay. To quantify the absolute abundance of each unique TCRbeta CDR3 rearrangement, sequence reads were collapsed and filtered. For each sample, productive Simpson clonality was calculated as the square root of Simpson's diversity index across productive rearrangements. TCRdb stores this immuneACCESS table with in-frame sequences only. Part of the clones is absent; in the studies checked, under half of the shortfall reflects unresolved V genes, and no reason is known for the rest. V, J and clone size reflect that table, while D and trimming were determined from the DNA. The sample contains under 140,000 clones, more than 75% of them found a single time. Less than 4% of the sample is held by the ten biggest clonotypes.

About this clone: Its antigen target is currently unknown. Base-call qualities are not available, and no considerably larger clone is one nucleotide away.

The chain is made from TRBV7-9 and TRBJ1-2; 8 of the junction bases match TRBD1. This sequence originates from a woman between 45 and 60 years old with acute or convalescent COVID-19. Material: peripheral blood. The nucleotide sequence is given as TGTGCCAGCAGCCTGCTTGGACAGGGTCACTATGGCTACACCTTC. Translation gives CASSLLGQGHYGYTF.